This T cell receptor beta chain comes out of a study of T cells in Graves' hyperthyroidism and ophthalmopathy. Study observations and caveats: Most thyroid clonotypes expanded above 0.001 were also detected in blood. Through a model of 13 V-J features, ophthalmopathy was separated from stable hyperthyroidism.

Germline assignment: CDR1 SGHVS and CDR2 FNYEAQ. This CDR3 spans 16 amino acids. V lost 1 base, J lost 5 bases, and 7 bases stayed unmatched. Amplification of TCR beta CDR3 regions used RNA as the template. During a first-round RT-PCR of the TCR CDR3, the HTBI primer set was used. TCRdb ran MiXCR on the multiplex PCR reads and lists one entry per CDR3 protein. The sample carries hundreds of thousands of distinct CDR3 sequences, nearly 45% recorded once. This clonotype was counted many times. As yet, its antigen is unknown. The V gene is TRBV7-6, the J gene TRBJ1-4; 7 bases map to TRBD1. This sequence originates from an adult man with Graves' disease, either hyperthyroidism or ophthalmopathy (not recorded which). The sequenced sample consisted of peripheral blood or thyroid tissue (not recorded which). Here the CDR3 DNA reads TGTGCCAGCAGCTTAGGTCGTCGGACAGGAAATGAAAAACTGTTTTTT. It is translated as CASSLGRRTGNEKLFF. The full variable domain, completed using reference TRBV7-6 and TRBJ1-4, is GAGVSQSPRYKVTKRGQDVALRCDPISGHVSLYWYRQALGQGPEFLTYFNYEAQQDKSGLPNDRFSAERPEGSISTLTIQRTEQRDSAMYRCASSLGRRTGNEKLFFGSGTQLSVL.